This T cell receptor beta chain emerged from a study of cytomegalovirus exposure and HLA in healthy donors (TCRdb year 2017). At the level of the whole study: According to a later analysis, the roughly 130 validation repertoires were produced on the same platform as the 666 repertoires of the first cohort. The study was designed to test whether signatures of past pathogen exposure could be identified by cataloging public T cell receptors. In addition to the first cohort of several hundred subjects, a separate validation cohort of under 150 different subjects was used. The study combined high-throughput TCR immunosequencing, statistical association of individual TCRs with disease status, and machine learning to predict cytomegalovirus infection status.

Looking up the germline V gene yields CDR1 ENHRY and CDR2 SYGVKD. At the junction V is shortened by 5 bases and J by 4 bases; bases outside the gene matches: 7. The CDR3 covers 14 residues, taking in both the cysteine and the phenylalanine. Solely the CDR3 DNA is kept, with 42 bases framed from the first base. Library generation was performed with the immunoSEQ multiplex PCR assay. From the authors' description of their analysis: A statistical classification framework was developed to diagnose cytomegalovirus status using the catalog of TCR beta chain sequences. The table comes from immuneACCESS by way of TCRdb, which keeps in-frame sequences with V and J called. Part of the clones is missing from these tables; in studies checked, under half for an unresolved V gene and the rest for unknown reasons. V and J calls plus clone size are reproduced from that table; the DNA served to infer D and trimming. The sample table holds about 140,000 clones, of which roughly 79% were seen once. The ten largest clones capture roughly 30% of the sample.

The donors belonged to the validation cohort of 120 subjects, which was separate from the approximately 700-subject first cohort. As for this clone: Which antigen it targets is not known. Per-nucleotide qualities are absent, and no much larger clonotype sits a single base away.

The paper's findings and limits, for the study overall: A total of roughly 160 TCR beta chains were listed by the study as associated with cytomegalovirus. The authors suggested that the approach could potentially be extended to other disease states and immunological phenotypes. Subsequent analysis determined that TCRs grouped into clusters in the first cohort also showed a tendency toward co-occurrence across the 120 validation repertoires, and 85% to 95% of cluster scores exceeded 0. Cytomegalovirus status was reported to be diagnosed by the classifier with high specificity and sensitivity in both the original and validation cohorts. Most TCR sequences were observed very rarely across donors, whereas some public TCRs were present in many individuals. The validation cohort had no HLA typing available for a later analysis, so co-occurrence within that cohort was assessed over all 120 or so repertoires. Three of the identified cytomegalovirus-associated TCR beta chains were confirmed in vitro to be specific for cytomegalovirus antigens.

This chain joins TRBV10-3 to TRBJ1-1; 7 central nucleotides agree with TRBD1. What was sequenced was PBMCs. This clonotype was obtained from a young man in good health and CMV-seropositive. In nucleotide form, the sequence is TGTGCCATCAGTAGACAGGGTAGTACCACTGAAGCTTTCTTT. This yields the protein CAISRQGSTTEAFF.